This T cell receptor (beta chain) was sequenced during a study of blood T cells in healthy people across ages. Background on the study: About one barcoded beta molecule was captured per two T cells (by template switching).

Study-level findings and limits: From one million sequenced T cells, diversity estimates were lower bounds.

Individuals who donated were healthy Caucasians from Russia aged roughly 6 to 100. Peripheral blood from each donor was collected in a volume of roughly 9.2 milliliters. Germline V gives CDR1 SQVTM, CDR2 ANQGSEA. The CDR3 is 15 amino acids. The V end lost 4 bases, the J end lost 7 bases, and 23 bases lay between the germline ends. Regarding this clonotype: Its antigen is as yet unknown.

A second roughly 6 to 11 cycle PCR used barcoded and J-beta primers. TCRdb analysed the 5' RACE reads with MiXCR anew, one entry per CDR3 protein. The sample holds more than 700,000 distinct CDR3 sequences, about 55% seen once. The sequenced sample was blood. The origin of this receptor is an elderly man in good health. The rearrangement links TRBV29-1 to TRBJ2-7; TRBD1 or TRBD2 may be the D gene (5 bases each). CDR3 protein: CSVVGPGRETGEQYF. CDR3 nucleotides: TGCAGCGTTGTGGGACCCGGCAGGGAGACCGGAGAGCAGTACTTC.